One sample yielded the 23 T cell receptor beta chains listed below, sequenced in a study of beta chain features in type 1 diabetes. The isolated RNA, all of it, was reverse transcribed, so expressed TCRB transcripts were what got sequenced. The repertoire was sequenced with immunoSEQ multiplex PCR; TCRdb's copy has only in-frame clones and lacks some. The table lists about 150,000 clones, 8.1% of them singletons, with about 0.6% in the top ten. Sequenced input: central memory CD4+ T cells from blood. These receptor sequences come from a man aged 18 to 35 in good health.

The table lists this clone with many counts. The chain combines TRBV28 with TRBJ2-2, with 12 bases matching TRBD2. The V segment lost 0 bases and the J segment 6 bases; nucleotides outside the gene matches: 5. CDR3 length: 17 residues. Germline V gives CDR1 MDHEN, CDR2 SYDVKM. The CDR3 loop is CASSLWKLAGGPGELFF. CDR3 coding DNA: TGTGCCAGCAGTTTATGGAAACTAGCGGGAGGACCCGGGGAGCTGTTTTTT. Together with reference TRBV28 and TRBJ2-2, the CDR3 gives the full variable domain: DVKVTQSSRYLVKRTGEKVFLECVQDMDHENMFWYRQDPGLGLRLIYFSYDVKMKEKGDIPEGYSVSREKKERFSLILESASTNQTSMYLCASSLWKLAGGPGELFFGEGSRLTVL.

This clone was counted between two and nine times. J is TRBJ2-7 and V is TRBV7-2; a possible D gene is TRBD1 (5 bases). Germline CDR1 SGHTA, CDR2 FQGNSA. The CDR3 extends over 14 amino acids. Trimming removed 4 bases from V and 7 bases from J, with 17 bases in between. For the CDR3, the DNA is TGTGCCAGCAGCTCCGGTACAGGCCTGCTAGAGCAGTACTTC. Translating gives CASSSGTGLLEQYF. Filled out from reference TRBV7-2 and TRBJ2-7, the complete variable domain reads GAGVSQSPSNKVTEKGKDVELRCDPISGHTALYWYRQSLGQGLEFLIYFQGNSAPDKSGLPSDRFSAERTGGSVSTLTIQRTQQEDSAVYLCASSSGTGLLEQYFGPGTRLTVT.

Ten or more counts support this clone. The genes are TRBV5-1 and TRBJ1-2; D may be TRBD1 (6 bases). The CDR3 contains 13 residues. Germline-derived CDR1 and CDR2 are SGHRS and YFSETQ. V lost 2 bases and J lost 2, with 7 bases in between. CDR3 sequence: CASSFGQNYGYTF. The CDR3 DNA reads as TGCGCCAGCAGCTTCGGACAGAACTATGGCTACACCTTC.

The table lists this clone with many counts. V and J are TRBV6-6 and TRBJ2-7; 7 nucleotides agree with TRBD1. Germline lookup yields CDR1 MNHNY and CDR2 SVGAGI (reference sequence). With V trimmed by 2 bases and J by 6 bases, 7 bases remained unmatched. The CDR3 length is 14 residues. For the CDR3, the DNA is TGTGCCAGCAGTTACCGTCAGGGGGTCAGCGAGCAGTACTTC. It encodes CASSYRQGVSEQYF.

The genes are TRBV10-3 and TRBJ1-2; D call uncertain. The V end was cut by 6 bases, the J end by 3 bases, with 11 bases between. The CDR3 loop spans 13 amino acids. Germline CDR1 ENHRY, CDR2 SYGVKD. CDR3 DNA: TGTGCCATCAGCCTAGGAGGAGACTATGGCTACACCTTC. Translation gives CAISLGGDYGYTF.

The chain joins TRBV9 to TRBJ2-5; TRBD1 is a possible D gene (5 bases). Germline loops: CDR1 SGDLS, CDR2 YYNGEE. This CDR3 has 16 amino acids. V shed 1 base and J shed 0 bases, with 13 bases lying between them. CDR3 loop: CASSVRQGGYQETQYF. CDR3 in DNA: TGTGCCAGCAGCGTACGTCAGGGTGGCTACCAAGAGACCCAGTACTTC.

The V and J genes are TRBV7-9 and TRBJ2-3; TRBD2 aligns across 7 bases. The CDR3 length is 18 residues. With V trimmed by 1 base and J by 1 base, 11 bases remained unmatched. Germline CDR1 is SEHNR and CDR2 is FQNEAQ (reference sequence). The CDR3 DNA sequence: TGTGCCAGCAGCTTAGAGGGGCGGGCTAGCGGACGCACAGATACGCAGTATTTT. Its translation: CASSLEGRASGRTDTQYF.

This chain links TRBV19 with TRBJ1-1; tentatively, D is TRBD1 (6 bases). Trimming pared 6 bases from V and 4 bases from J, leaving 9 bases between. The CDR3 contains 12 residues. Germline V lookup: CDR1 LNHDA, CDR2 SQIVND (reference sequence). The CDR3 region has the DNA TGTGCCAGTAGCCGACAGGCCACTGAAGCTTTCTTT. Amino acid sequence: CASSRQATEAFF. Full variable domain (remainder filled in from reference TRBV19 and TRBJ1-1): DGGITQSPKYLFRKEGQNVTLSCEQNLNHDAMYWYRQDPGQGLRLIYYSQIVNDFQKGDIAEGYSVSREKKESFPLTVTSAQKNPTAFYLCASSRQATEAFFGQGTRLTVV.

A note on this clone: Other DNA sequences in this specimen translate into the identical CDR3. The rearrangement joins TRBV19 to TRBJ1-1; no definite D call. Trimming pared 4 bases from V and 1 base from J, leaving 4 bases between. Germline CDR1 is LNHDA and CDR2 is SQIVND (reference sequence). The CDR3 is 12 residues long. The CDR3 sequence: CASSNRNTEAFF. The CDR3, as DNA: TGTGCCAGTAGTAACAGGAACACTGAAGCTTTCTTT.

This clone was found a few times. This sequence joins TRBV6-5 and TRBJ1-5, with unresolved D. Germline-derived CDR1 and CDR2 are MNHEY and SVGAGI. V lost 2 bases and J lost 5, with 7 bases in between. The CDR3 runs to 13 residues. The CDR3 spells CASSYKRDQPQHF. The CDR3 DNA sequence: TGTGCCAGCAGTTACAAGAGGGATCAGCCCCAGCATTTT.

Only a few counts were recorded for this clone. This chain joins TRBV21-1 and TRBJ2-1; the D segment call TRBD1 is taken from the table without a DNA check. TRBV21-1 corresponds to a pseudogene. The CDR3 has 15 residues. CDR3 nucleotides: TGTGCCAGCAGCGAACAGGAAGGGTCCTACAATGAGCAGTTCTTC. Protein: CASSEQEGSYNEQFF.

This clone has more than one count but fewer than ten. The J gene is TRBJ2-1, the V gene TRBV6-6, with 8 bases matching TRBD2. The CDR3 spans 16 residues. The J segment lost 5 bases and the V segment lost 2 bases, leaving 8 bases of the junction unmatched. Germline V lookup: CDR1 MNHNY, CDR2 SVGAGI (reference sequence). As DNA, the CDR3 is TGTGCCAGCAGTTACCAACTAGCGGCGGGCGACAATGAGCAGTTCTTC. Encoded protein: CASSYQLAAGDNEQFF.

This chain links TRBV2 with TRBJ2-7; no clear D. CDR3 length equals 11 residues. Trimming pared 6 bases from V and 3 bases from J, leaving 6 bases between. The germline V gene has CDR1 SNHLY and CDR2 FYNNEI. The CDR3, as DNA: TGTGCCAGCAGCCCAAACTACGAGCAGTACTTC. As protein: CASSPNYEQYF.

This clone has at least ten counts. Here the CDR3 reads CASKRSGTDTQYF. The CDR3 DNA reads TGTGCCAGCAAACGTAGCGGCACAGATACGCAGTATTTT. The chain joins TRBV6-6 to TRBJ2-3, with a tentative D call TRBD2 (5 bases). This CDR3 spans 13 amino acids. Germline CDR1 reads MNHNY; CDR2 reads SVGAGI (reference sequence). V lost 7 bases, J lost 1 base, and 9 bases lay in between.

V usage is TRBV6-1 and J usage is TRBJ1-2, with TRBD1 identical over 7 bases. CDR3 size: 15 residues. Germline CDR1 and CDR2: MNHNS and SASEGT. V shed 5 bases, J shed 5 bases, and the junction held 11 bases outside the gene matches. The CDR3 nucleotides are TGTGCCAGCAGTCTAACAAGGGACAGTCCTTATGGCTACACCTTC. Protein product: CASSLTRDSPYGYTF.

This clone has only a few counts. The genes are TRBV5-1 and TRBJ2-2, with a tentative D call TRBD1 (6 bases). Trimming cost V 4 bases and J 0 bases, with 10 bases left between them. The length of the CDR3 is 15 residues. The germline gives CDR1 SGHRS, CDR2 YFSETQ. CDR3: CASSTGHTNTGELFF. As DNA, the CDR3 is TGCGCCAGCAGCACGGGACACACGAACACCGGGGAGCTGTTTTTT.

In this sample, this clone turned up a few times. The CDR3 DNA is TGTGCCTGGAAACTAGCGATCGCCGGAGTCGAGCAGTACTTC. This gives the protein CAWKLAIAGVEQYF. The rearrangement links TRBV30 to TRBJ2-7; the match to TRBD2 covers 7 bases. J was trimmed by 6 bases and V by 4 bases; bases with no gene match: 12. The CDR3 totals 14 residues. Germline V lookup: CDR1 GTSNPN, CDR2 SVGIG (reference sequence).

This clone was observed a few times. The CDR3 protein is CSVREVIANEKLFF. DNA for the CDR3: TGCAGCGTCCGCGAGGTGATAGCTAATGAAAAACTGTTTTTT. V usage is TRBV29-1 and J usage is TRBJ1-4; D not resolved. CDR1 SQVTM and CDR2 ANQGSEA come from the germline V gene. The CDR3 has 14 residues. V gave up 6 bases and J gave up 3 bases, with 14 bases separating them.

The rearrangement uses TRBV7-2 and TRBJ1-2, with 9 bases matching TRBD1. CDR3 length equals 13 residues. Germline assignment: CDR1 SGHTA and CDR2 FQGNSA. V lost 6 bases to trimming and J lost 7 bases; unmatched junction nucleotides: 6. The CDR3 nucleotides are TGTGCCAGCAGACCACAGGGGGCGGGTGGCTACACCTTC. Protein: CASRPQGAGGYTF.

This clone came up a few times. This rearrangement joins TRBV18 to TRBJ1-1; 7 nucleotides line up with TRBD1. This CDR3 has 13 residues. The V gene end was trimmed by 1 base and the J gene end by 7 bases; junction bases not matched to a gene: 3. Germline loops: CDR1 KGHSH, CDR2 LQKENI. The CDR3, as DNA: TGTGCCAGCTCACCACAGGGGGCGATTGAAGCTTTCTTT. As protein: CASSPQGAIEAFF.

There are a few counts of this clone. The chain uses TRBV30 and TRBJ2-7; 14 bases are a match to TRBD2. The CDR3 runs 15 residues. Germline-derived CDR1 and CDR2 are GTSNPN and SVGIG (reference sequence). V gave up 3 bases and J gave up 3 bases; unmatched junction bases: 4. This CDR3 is CAWRGTSGGFYEQYF. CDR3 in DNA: TGTGCCTGGAGGGGGACTAGCGGGGGCTTCTACGAGCAGTACTTC.

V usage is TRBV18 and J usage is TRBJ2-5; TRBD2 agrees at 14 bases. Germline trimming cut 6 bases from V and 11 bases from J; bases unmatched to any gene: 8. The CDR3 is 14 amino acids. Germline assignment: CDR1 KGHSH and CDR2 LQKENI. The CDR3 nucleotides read TGTGCCAGCTCGCCCGGGACTAGCGGGAGCACGCAGTACTTC. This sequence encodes CASSPGTSGSTQYF.

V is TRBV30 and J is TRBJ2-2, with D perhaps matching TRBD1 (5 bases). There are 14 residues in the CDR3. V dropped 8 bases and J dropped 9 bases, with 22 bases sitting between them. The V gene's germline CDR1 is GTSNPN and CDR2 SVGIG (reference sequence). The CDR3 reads CASSMWQGVRELFF. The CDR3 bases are TGTGCCAGTAGTATGTGGCAGGGTGTACGGGAGCTGTTTTTT.